This TCR beta chain was retrieved from a study of blood T cell repertoires in COVID-19. On the study more broadly: Specimens from acute and convalescent COVID-19 originated in the United States, Italy and Spain. PBMCs, B-cell-depleted T cells, or T cells provided the cDNA or gDNA that made up the material.

V was clipped by 4 bases and J by 4 bases, with 10 bases between them. This CDR3 has 13 amino acids. Germline CDR1 and CDR2: LGHDT and YNNKEL (reference sequence). Per the authors' pipeline: Using reference gene primer amplification, nucleated cell counts were estimated. Using immunoSEQ multiplex PCR, the repertoire was profiled, and TCRdb retains in-frame clones only, with some absent. The V and J calls and clone size come from that table; D and trimming were worked out from the DNA. The table lists some 200,000 clones, over 70% of them singletons. This clone came up many times. The V gene is TRBV3-1 (or the pseudogene TRBV3-2), the J gene TRBJ1-2; D call uncertain. This sequence originates from a woman aged 70-85 years with acute or convalescent COVID-19. Sequenced material: peripheral blood. The CDR3 bases are TGTGCCAGCAGCCCCGAGGGATCCTATGGCTACACCTTC. Translated, it gives CASSPEGSYGYTF.